The 29 T cell receptor beta chains below come from one sample, sequenced in a study of T cells after yellow fever vaccination. TCRdb reanalysed the 5' RACE reads using MiXCR and keeps one entry per CDR3 protein. The data show around 53,000 distinct CDR3 sequences, less than 8.5% seen once. This sample comprised CD8+ T cells not binding an NS4B(214-222) dextramer, sorted from PBMCs, obtained approximately 47 days after the first yellow fever vaccination. These receptors were taken from a young man who received the YFV17D yellow fever vaccine.

This clonotype has only a few counts. The V and J genes are TRBV19 and TRBJ2-7, with 8 bases identical to TRBD2. The CDR3 has 15 amino acids. Looked up from germline, CDR1 is LNHDA and CDR2 is SQIVND (reference sequence). V was clipped by 6 bases and J by 3 bases; unmatched bases: 10. The chain's CDR3 is CASSSGGGTGYEQYF. The CDR3 nucleotides read TGTGCCAGTAGCTCCGGGGGGGGGACGGGCTACGAGCAGTACTTC.

This clonotype appeared many times. The rearrangement uses TRBV5-1 and TRBJ2-1; 8 bases match TRBD1. V dropped 4 bases and J dropped 5; count of bases not matched to a gene: 8. The germline CDR1 and CDR2 sequences are SGHRS and YFSETQ. The CDR3 runs to 15 residues. The CDR3 DNA sequence: TGCGCCAGCAGCCCGCGACAGGGGTTGGACAATGAGCAGTTCTTC. It encodes CASSPRQGLDNEQFF.

In its sample, this clonotype was seen many times. The chain combines TRBV12-3 or TRBV12-4 with TRBJ1-4, with 9 bases that match TRBD1. The CDR3 is made up of 14 amino acids. The V and J ends lost 4 bases and 8 bases, in that order; junction bases with no gene match: 5. CDR3 nucleotide sequence: TGTGCCAGCAGTTCCGGACAGGGGCGGGAAAAACTGTTTTTT. Translated, it gives CASSSGQGREKLFF.

This clonotype came up many times. This chain uses TRBV15 with TRBJ2-3; the D gene is possibly TRBD2 (5 bases). Germline loops: CDR1 LNHNV, CDR2 YYDKDF (reference sequence). The V end lost 5 bases, the J end lost 2 bases, and 11 bases lay between the germline ends. The length of the CDR3 is 14 residues. CDR3 nucleotide sequence: TGTGCCACCAGCCGGGGTGACTACACAGATACGCAGTATTTT. Translating gives CATSRGDYTDTQYF. Together with reference TRBV15 and TRBJ2-3, the CDR3 gives the full variable domain: DAMVIQNPRYQVTQFGKPVTLSCSQTLNHNVMYWYQQKSSQAPKLLFHYYDKDFNNEADTPDNFQSRRPNTSFCFLDIRSPGLGDTAMYLCATSRGDYTDTQYFGPGTRLTVL.

This clonotype occurred a few times. The V call is TRBV4-1, the J call TRBJ2-1; D call uncertain. Germline CDR1 reads MGHRA; CDR2 reads YSYEKL. V shed 0 bases and J shed 5 bases, with 8 bases lying between them. CDR3 length: 14 residues. In DNA, the CDR3 is TGCGCCAGCAGCCAAGATTGGCTAGACAATGAGCAGTTCTTC. Amino acid sequence: CASSQDWLDNEQFF.

This clonotype was picked up a small number of times. This chain connects TRBV15 to TRBJ1-4; D perhaps matches TRBD1 (5 bases). With 5 bases removed from V and 7 bases from J, the gap between germline ends came to 17 bases. Looked up from germline, CDR1 is LNHNV and CDR2 is YYDKDF (reference sequence). The CDR3 spans 15 residues. The CDR3 region is CATSPQGGAGEKLFF. The CDR3 DNA reads TGTGCCACCAGCCCCCAGGGAGGGGCTGGTGAAAAACTGTTTTTT.

This chain links TRBV4-3 with TRBJ2-3, with 8 bases fitting TRBD2. The CDR3 runs to 19 residues. The V gene end was trimmed by 1 base and the J gene end by 1 base; junction bases not matched to a gene: 13. Germline CDR1 and CDR2: LGHNA and YSLEER. CDR3 DNA: TGCGCCAGCAGCCAAGCTCTGGCGGGGGGACCCCTTCGCACAGATACGCAGTATTTT. Translated: CASSQALAGGPLRTDTQYF.

This clonotype has just a few counts. One end of the junction is discordant with germline, which a read error may explain. The chain links TRBV10-3 to TRBJ1-4; no reliable D call. Germline CDR1 reads ENHRY; CDR2 reads SYGVKD. There are 12 residues in the CDR3. The CDR3 protein is CASSGNNEKLFF. As DNA, the CDR3 is TGTGCCAGCAGTGGGAATAATGAAAAACTGTTTTTT.

This clonotype was seen many times. The chain is built from TRBV6-2 or TRBV6-3 and TRBJ2-7; D is uncertain. The CDR3 totals 14 residues. CDR1 is MNHEY, CDR2 SVGEGT, per germline. The V end lost 6 bases, the J end lost 2 bases, and 14 bases lay between the germline ends. The CDR3 region is CASSHPWEPYEQYF. DNA for the CDR3: TGTGCCAGCAGCCACCCGTGGGAACCCTACGAGCAGTACTTC.

The chain couples TRBV4-1 to TRBJ2-1; D not certain. Trimming left V 2 bases short and J 0 bases short, with 14 bases between. The germline V gene encodes CDR1 MGHRA and CDR2 YSYEKL. The CDR3 extends over 17 amino acids. In DNA, the CDR3 is TGCGCCAGCAGCCAACGCCAACAGTTAAGCTCCTACAATGAGCAGTTCTTC. Translating gives CASSQRQQLSSYNEQFF.

In the case of this clonotype: One end of the junction varies from germline; a read error may be responsible. The V call is TRBV7-6, the J call TRBJ1-4, with D uncertain. This CDR3 is built from 15 residues. Per the germline V gene, CDR1 is SGHVS and CDR2 is FNYEAQ. CDR3 coding DNA: TGTGCCAGCAGCTTAGAGGCGGGATCTAATGAAAACCTGTTTTTT. This encodes CASSLEAGSNENLFF.

This clonotype was observed a few times. The rearrangement joins TRBV5-1 to TRBJ2-1, with a tentative D call TRBD1 (6 bases). V shed 0 bases and J shed 4 bases, with 14 bases lying between them. This CDR3 is built from 16 residues. Per the germline V gene, CDR1 is SGHRS and CDR2 is YFSETQ. CDR3 DNA sequence: TGCGCCAGCAGCTTGGTCAGGCAGGGGCCGTACAATGAGCAGTTCTTC. It specifies CASSLVRQGPYNEQFF.

This clonotype was seen a handful of times. The CDR3 loop is CSASPMETQYF. CDR3 DNA sequence: TGCAGTGCTAGCCCGATGGAGACCCAGTACTTC. The chain is built from TRBV20-1 and TRBJ2-5; unclear D gene. Germline V lookup: CDR1 DFQATT, CDR2 SNEGSKA (reference sequence). The germline V and J ends were trimmed by 3 bases and 5 bases, with 7 bases remaining between them. The CDR3 sequence is 11 residues long.

This clonotype was observed a few times. The genes are TRBV20-1 and TRBJ2-3, with D possibly TRBD2 on 6 matching bases. Per the germline V gene, CDR1 is DFQATT and CDR2 is SNEGSKA (reference sequence). The CDR3 is 15 amino acids. V was trimmed by 3 bases and J by 3 bases, leaving 16 bases between them. The DNA for the CDR3 is TGCAGTGCTAGCTGGGGGGTTGGTACGACAGATACGCAGTATTTT. Translated: CSASWGVGTTDTQYF.

CDR3 in DNA: TGCGCCAGCAGCTTGGTCGGCAGGATGAACACTGAAGCTTTCTTT. Amino acid sequence: CASSLVGRMNTEAFF. V usage is TRBV5-1 and J usage is TRBJ1-1; D unclear. V lost 0 bases to trimming and J lost 0 bases, with 9 bases between them. The CDR3 runs 15 residues. CDR1 and CDR2 (germline): SGHRS, YFSETQ.

In its sample, this clonotype was seen many times. This chain connects TRBV7-6 to TRBJ2-1, with 10 nucleotides matching TRBD1. V lost 3 bases and J lost 7; bases outside the gene matches: 21. The CDR3 is 20 residues long. The germline gives CDR1 SGHVS, CDR2 FNYEAQ. As DNA, the CDR3 is TGTGCCAGCAGCTTCGGACCGGGACAGGGGACGCTAAGGGCATTGAATGAGCAGTTCTTC. Protein product: CASSFGPGQGTLRALNEQFF.

V and J are TRBV4-3 and TRBJ2-1, with 10 bases fitting TRBD2. With V trimmed by 2 bases and J by 6 bases, 4 bases remained unmatched. Per the germline V gene, CDR1 is LGHNA and CDR2 is YSLEER. This CDR3 spans 15 amino acids. DNA for the CDR3: TGCGCCAGCAGCCAAAGGTTAGCGGGGGGCAATGAGCAGTTCTTC. Translated, it gives CASSQRLAGGNEQFF.

This clonotype was counted between two and nine times. CDR3 sequence: CASSSPGTDYGYTF. CDR3 nucleotide sequence: TGTGCCAGCAGCTCGCCCGGGACAGACTATGGCTACACCTTC. The rearrangement links TRBV5-5 to TRBJ1-2; 7 bases map to TRBD1. The CDR3 spans 14 residues. After removal of 3 bases from V and 3 bases from J, the junction contained 5 bases not matched to a gene. The germline V gene has CDR1 SGHKS and CDR2 YYEKEE (reference sequence).

This chain uses TRBV7-3 with TRBJ2-5; D may match TRBD1 or TRBD2 (6 bases each). This CDR3 has 13 residues. The germline V and J ends were trimmed by 5 bases and 7 bases, with 14 bases remaining between them. Looked up from germline, CDR1 is SGHTA and CDR2 is FQGTGA. The CDR3 sequence: CASSPGGAGTQYF. Written as DNA, the CDR3 is TGTGCCAGCAGCCCCGGGGGCGCCGGGACCCAGTACTTC.

The sample holds many counts of this clonotype. The V and J genes are TRBV21-1 and TRBJ2-7; the D call in the table, TRBD1, was not verified against the DNA. TRBV21-1 is a pseudogene segment. The length of the CDR3 is 15 residues. CDR3 sequence: CATIQPQGKGYEQYV. The CDR3 DNA is TGTGCCACCATTCAACCTCAGGGGAAAGGATACGAGCAGTACGTC.

This clonotype has just a few counts. This sequence joins TRBV4-1 and TRBJ2-5; 9 bases are shared with TRBD2. This CDR3 spans 16 amino acids. CDR1 and CDR2 (germline): MGHRA, YSYEKL. Unmatched junction bases numbered 2, after V lost 0 bases and J lost 0 bases. DNA for the CDR3: TGCGCCAGCAGCCAAGATCCTAGCGGGGACCAAGAGACCCAGTACTTC. The encoded protein is CASSQDPSGDQETQYF.

Comments on this clonotype: The germline gene is not matched at one end of the junction; a read error may be the cause. The chain combines TRBV15 with TRBJ2-3; D is uncertain. Germline loops: CDR1 LNHNV, CDR2 YYDKDF (reference sequence). The CDR3 length is 15 residues. CDR3 loop: CATSRDGPASDTRYF. CDR3 in DNA: TGTGCCACCAGCAGAGACGGACCAGCGTCGGATACGCGGTATTTT.

A remark on this clonotype: A much larger clonotype is one base distant, so this may be a read error. The rearrangement uses TRBV29-1 and TRBJ1-1; D is unclear. Germline lookup yields CDR1 SQVTM and CDR2 ANQGSEA. The CDR3 length is 12 residues. V lost 4 bases and J lost 9, with 15 bases in between. The CDR3 nucleotides are TGCAGCGTTGTGCCGGGGAACGCTAAAGCTTTCTTT. Its protein is CSVVPGNAKAFF.

This clonotype has at least ten counts. The V and J genes are TRBV6-1 and TRBJ2-1; TRBD1 matches at 8 bases. Germline V gene data show CDR1 as MNHNS and CDR2 as SASEGT. This CDR3 is 11 amino acids long. V was pared by 8 bases and J by 7 bases, with 1 base of the junction left unmatched. CDR3 bases: TGTGCCAGCGGACAGGGAAATGAGCAGTTCTTC. This gives the protein CASGQGNEQFF.

This clonotype was seen a few times. The genes are TRBV4-1 and TRBJ2-3, with D hard to call. Germline V gene lookup returns CDR1 MGHRA and CDR2 YSYEKL. CDR3 length equals 15 residues. The V gene lost 6 bases and the J gene lost 0 bases, with 13 bases spanning the gap. The CDR3 DNA reads as TGCGCCAGCAGGGATACCACTTCTAGCACAGATACGCAGTATTTT. Its translation is CASRDTTSSTDTQYF.

This clonotype was seen only a few times. The rearrangement links TRBV4-2 to TRBJ1-1; D remains unclear. CDR1 and CDR2 (germline): LGHNA, YNFKEQ. CDR3 length equals 15 residues. V gave up 0 bases and J gave up 5 bases, with 13 bases separating them. The CDR3 coding sequence is TGTGCCAGCAGCCAAGATGGTCCCCTTCGGACTGAAGCTTTCTTT. Residues: CASSQDGPLRTEAFF.

In this sample, this clonotype turned up a few times. This chain connects TRBV7-9 to TRBJ2-7; D not certain. CDR1 and CDR2 (germline): SEHNR, FQNEAQ (reference sequence). The CDR3 spans 12 residues. Trimming pared 0 bases from V and 5 bases from J, leaving 5 bases between. The CDR3 protein is CASSLASHEQYF. CDR3 bases: TGTGCCAGCAGCTTAGCTTCCCACGAGCAGTACTTC.

In its sample, this clonotype was seen many times. The gene calls are TRBV4-3 and TRBJ2-1; D gene ambiguous. Trimming cost V 0 bases and J 4 bases, with 4 bases left between them. This CDR3 contains 13 residues. Germline loops: CDR1 LGHNA, CDR2 YSLEER. The CDR3 sequence: CASSQDQYNEQFF. The CDR3 bases are TGCGCCAGCAGCCAAGACCAGTACAATGAGCAGTTCTTC.

The sample holds many counts of this clonotype. The rearrangement joins TRBV9 to TRBJ2-3; 11 bases map to TRBD2. The CDR3 loop spans 19 amino acids. The germline CDR1 and CDR2 sequences are SGDLS and YYNGEE. V lost 0 bases to trimming and J lost 0 bases; unmatched junction nucleotides: 9. CDR3 sequence (DNA): TGTGCCAGCAGCGTAGAGGGACTAGCGGTGGGGTTTAGCACAGATACGCAGTATTTT. Translating gives CASSVEGLAVGFSTDTQYF.